This TCR beta chain was recorded in a study of cytomegalovirus exposure and HLA in healthy donors. Study results and limitations: As confirmed in vitro, three CMV-associated chains were specific for CMV antigens. Exclusion applied to some V segments, including TRBV6-2 and TRBV6-3, as they were indistinguishable. In a later analysis, TCR beta V- and J-gene trimming showed a link to a missense DCLRE1C variant.

The PCR had 60 Vbeta and 13 Jbeta primers. TCRdb's copy holds only in-frame clones and misses some; the assay was immunoSEQ multiplex PCR. The table has around 300,000 clones, 85% to 90% seen once; the top ten hold about 2%. V shed 2 bases and J 1 base; nucleotides not matched to a gene: 3. In germline, CDR1 is MNHEY, CDR2 SVGAGI. The length of the CDR3 is 15 residues. As for this clone: Its antigen is unidentified.

Sample: PBMCs. The gene calls are TRBV6-5 and TRBJ1-1; TRBD1 matches at 8 bases. The TCR was taken from a woman between 18 and 29 years old in good health and CMV-seronegative. For the CDR3, the DNA is TGTGCCAGCAGTTACGCGACAGGGGCGAACACTGAAGCTTTCTTT. Its protein is CASSYATGANTEAFF.